This TCR beta chain derives from a study of cytomegalovirus exposure and HLA in healthy donors. Whole-study results and caveats: TCR clusters originating in the first cohort tended to co-occur in the roughly 110 validation repertoires, according to a later analysis. Accounts indicate the classifier identified cytomegalovirus status with strong specificity and sensitivity.

Only in-frame clones appear in the TCRdb table, and some are missing; sequencing was by immunoSEQ multiplex PCR. The sample contains 190,000 or so clones, 65% to 85% of which appear only once. This clone was counted between two and nine times. Its antigen is unidentified. Trimming pared 0 bases from V and 7 bases from J, leaving 10 bases between. Germline-derived CDR1 and CDR2 are MGHRA and YSYEKL. CDR3 length: 15 amino acids. This clonotype originated in a woman aged 18-30 years in good health and CMV-seropositive. What was sequenced was PBMCs. The chain links TRBV4-1 to TRBJ1-6; D is unclear. Written as DNA, the CDR3 is TGCGCCAGCAGCCAAGATCGGTGGGCGAATTCACCCCTCCACTTT. Translation gives CASSQDRWANSPLHF.